The TCR beta chain under discussion was sequenced for a study of metastatic and nonmetastatic thyroid tumors. Study summary: Where malignant and benign thyroid patients were concerned, repertoires were compared across blood and tumor or nodule tissue.

Thyroid surgery had not been preceded by any treatment in any patient. As originally analysed: Construction of a distant-metastasis classifier for papillary thyroid cancer relied on CDR3 differences across clinicopathological groups. TCRdb re-clonotyped the PCR reads through MiXCR. The V and J calls reflect TCRdb's pipeline rather than the authors' work. Of about 24,000 clones listed, around 20% are singletons. The CDR3 length is 14 residues. Between the trimmed V and J ends, which lost 1 base and 5 bases, there was a span of 11 bases. Germline CDR1 and CDR2: SGHTA and FQGNSA. Study-wide points: Reports indicated that malignant thyroid tumors showed significantly higher TCR beta diversity than benign nodules did, in blood and tumor.

On this clone: Its target is unknown.

The V and J genes are TRBV7-2 and TRBJ1-1, with D unclear. The sequence came from a female donor with papillary thyroid cancer or a benign thyroid nodule (not recorded which). Some clones in this sample may be carry-over from other donors' samples. The material sequenced was blood. CDR3 nucleotide sequence: TGTGCCAGCAGCTTAGGGAGGGTCGAGACTGAAGCTTTCTTT. Amino acid sequence: CASSLGRVETEAFF.